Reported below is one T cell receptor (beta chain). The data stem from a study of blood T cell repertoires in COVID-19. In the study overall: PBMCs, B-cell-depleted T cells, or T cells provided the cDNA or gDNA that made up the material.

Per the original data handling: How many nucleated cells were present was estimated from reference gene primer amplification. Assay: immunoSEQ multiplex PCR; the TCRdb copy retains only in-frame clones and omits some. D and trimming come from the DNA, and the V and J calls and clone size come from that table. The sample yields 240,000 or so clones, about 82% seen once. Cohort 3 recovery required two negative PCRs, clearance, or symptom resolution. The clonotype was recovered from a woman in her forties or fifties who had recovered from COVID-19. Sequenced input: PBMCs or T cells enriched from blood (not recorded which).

The CDR3 nucleotides read TGCGCCAGCAGCCCCTTCCCGGGGGACTATGGCTACACCTTC. Translating it yields CASSPFPGDYGYTF. This sequence joins TRBV4-1 and TRBJ1-2; TRBD1 is a possible D gene (5 bases). Looked up from germline, CDR1 is MGHRA and CDR2 is YSYEKL. Trimming removed 4 bases at V and 3 bases at J, with 12 bases between. This CDR3 region has 14 residues.